This T cell receptor (beta chain) emerged from a study of cytomegalovirus exposure and HLA in healthy donors. Profiled with immunoSEQ multiplex PCR; TCRdb holds only in-frame clones, not every one. The data contain 80,000 to 100,000 clones, less than 90% of them singletons. What was sequenced was PBMCs. The receptor's source is a man between 18 and 29 years old in good health and CMV-seropositive.

CDR3 residues: CASTQRRGEETQYF. CDR3 DNA: TGTGCCAGCACCCAACGCCGGGGGGAAGAGACCCAGTACTTC. J is TRBJ2-5 and V is TRBV7-8; 7 bases agree with TRBD2. The V gene's germline CDR1 is SGHVS and CDR2 FQNEAQ. The CDR3 covers 14 residues. The trim removed 7 bases at V and 3 bases at J, leaving 8 bases unmatched.